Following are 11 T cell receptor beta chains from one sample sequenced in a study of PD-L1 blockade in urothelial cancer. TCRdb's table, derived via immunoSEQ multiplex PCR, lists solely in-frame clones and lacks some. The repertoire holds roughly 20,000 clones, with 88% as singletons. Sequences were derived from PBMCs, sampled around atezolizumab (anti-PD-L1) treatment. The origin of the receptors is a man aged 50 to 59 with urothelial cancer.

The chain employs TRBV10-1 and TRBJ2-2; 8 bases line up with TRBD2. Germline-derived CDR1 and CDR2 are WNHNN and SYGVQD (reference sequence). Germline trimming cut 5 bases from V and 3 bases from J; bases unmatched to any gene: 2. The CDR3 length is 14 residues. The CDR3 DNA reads TGCGCCAGCAGTCGGCGGGGGGACACCGGGGAGCTGTTTTTT. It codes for CASSRRGDTGELFF.

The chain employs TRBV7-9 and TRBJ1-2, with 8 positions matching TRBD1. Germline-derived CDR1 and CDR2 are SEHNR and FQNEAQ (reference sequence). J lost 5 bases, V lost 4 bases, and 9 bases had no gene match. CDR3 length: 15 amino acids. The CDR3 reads CASSSTGTGLYGYTF. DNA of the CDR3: TGTGCCAGCAGCTCGACCGGGACAGGATTATATGGCTACACCTTC.

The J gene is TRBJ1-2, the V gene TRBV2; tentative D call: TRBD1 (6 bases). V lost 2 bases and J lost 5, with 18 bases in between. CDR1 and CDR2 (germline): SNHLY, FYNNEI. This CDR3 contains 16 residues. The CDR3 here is CASSEFDVQGGYGYTF. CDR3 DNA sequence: TGTGCCAGCAGTGAATTTGACGTACAGGGTGGGTATGGCTACACCTTC.

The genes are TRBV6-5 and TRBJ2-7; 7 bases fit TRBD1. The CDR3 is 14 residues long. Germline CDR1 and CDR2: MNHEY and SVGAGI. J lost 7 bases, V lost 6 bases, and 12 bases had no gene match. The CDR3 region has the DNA TGTGCCAGCAGCCTAAGCCGGACAGGTTATGAGCAGTACTTC. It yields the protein CASSLSRTGYEQYF.

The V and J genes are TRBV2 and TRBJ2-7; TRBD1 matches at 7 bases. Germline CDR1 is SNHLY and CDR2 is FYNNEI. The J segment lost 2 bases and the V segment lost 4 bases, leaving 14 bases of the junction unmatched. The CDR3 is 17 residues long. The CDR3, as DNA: TGTGCCAGCAGTGCCTCCTCCCTCGACAGGGACACCTACGAGCAGTACTTC. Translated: CASSASSLDRDTYEQYF.

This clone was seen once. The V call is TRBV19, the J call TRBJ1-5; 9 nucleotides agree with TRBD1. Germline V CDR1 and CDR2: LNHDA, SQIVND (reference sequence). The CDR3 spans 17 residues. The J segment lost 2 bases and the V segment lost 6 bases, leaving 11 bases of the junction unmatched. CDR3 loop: CASRTQGAKGGNQPQHF. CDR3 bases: TGTGCCAGTAGGACACAGGGGGCAAAGGGGGGCAATCAGCCCCAGCATTTT.

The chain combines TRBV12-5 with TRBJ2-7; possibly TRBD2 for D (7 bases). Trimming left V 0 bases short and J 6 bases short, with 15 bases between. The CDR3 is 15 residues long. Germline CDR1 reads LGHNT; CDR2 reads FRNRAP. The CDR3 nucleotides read TGTGCTAGTGGTTTGGTTTTCGGGGGGCAAGGCGAGCAGTACTTC. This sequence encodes CASGLVFGGQGEQYF.

CDR3 residues: CASGGDSSYNEQFF. The CDR3 DNA is TGTGCCAGCGGCGGGGACAGCTCCTACAATGAGCAGTTCTTC. The chain uses TRBV9 and TRBJ2-1; weak D call: TRBD1 (7 bases). The germline gives CDR1 SGDLS, CDR2 YYNGEE. The CDR3 runs to 14 residues. V lost 7 bases and J 0 bases, leaving 11 bases between the germline ends.

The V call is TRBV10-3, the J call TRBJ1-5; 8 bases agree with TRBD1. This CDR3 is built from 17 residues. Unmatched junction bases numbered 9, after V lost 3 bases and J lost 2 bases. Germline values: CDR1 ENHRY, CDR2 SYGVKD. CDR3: CAISEQGGEWGNQPQHF. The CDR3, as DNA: TGTGCCATCAGTGAACAGGGGGGTGAGTGGGGCAATCAGCCCCAGCATTTT.

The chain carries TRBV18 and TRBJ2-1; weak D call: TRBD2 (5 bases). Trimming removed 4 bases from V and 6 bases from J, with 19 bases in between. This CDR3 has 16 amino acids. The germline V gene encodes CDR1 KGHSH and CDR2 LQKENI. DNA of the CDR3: TGTGCCAGCTCACTAGGGAGTACGATCGTCGTCAATGAGCAGTTCTTC. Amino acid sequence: CASSLGSTIVVNEQFF.

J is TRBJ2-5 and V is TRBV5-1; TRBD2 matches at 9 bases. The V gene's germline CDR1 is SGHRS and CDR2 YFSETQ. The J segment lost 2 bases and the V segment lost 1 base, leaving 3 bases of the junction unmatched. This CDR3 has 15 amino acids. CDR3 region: CASSLQGLAQETQYF. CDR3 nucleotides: TGCGCCAGCAGCTTGCAAGGACTAGCGCAAGAGACCCAGTACTTC. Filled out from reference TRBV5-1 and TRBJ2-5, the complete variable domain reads KAGVTQTPRYLIKTRGQQVTLSCSPISGHRSVSWYQQTPGQGLQFLFEYFSETQRNKGNFPGRFSGRQFSNSRSEMNVSTLELGDSALYLCASSLQGLAQETQYFGPGTRLLVL.